Listed below are T cell receptor beta chains from one sample, sequenced in a study of blood T cell repertoires in COVID-19. Sequencing was performed with immunoSEQ multiplex PCR; in TCRdb, only in-frame clones are kept and a portion is missing. Of 150,000 or so clones detected, approximately 82% appear once; the ten largest clones hold about a fifth. The sequencing sample was made of peripheral blood. The receptor source for this set is a woman of 80 years or more with acute or convalescent COVID-19. Both conserved end residues are part of each CDR3. A D gene is named only where the DNA matches it firmly. Clone size appears in some rows only: once, few, many, or a class for an expanded clone.

d_call | cdr3_length | clone_size | j_call | v_call | cdr3_aa | cdr3_nt
TRBD2 | 17 | . | TRBJ2-7 | TRBV11-2 | CASSLVGRLAGSYEQYF | TGTGCCAGCAGCTTAGTGGGGCGACTAGCGGGCTCCTACGAGCAGTACTTC
TRBD2 | 14 | . | TRBJ2-1 | TRBV6-2/TRBV6-3 | CASSYLAGANEQFF | TGTGCCAGCAGTTACTTAGCGGGCGCGAATGAGCAGTTCTTC
. | 15 | . | TRBJ2-3 | TRBV12-5 | CASEDSSSSTDTQYF | TGTGCTAGTGAAGACAGCTCCTCTAGCACAGATACGCAGTATTTT
. | 14 | . | TRBJ1-5 | TRBV7-8 | CASSRGWGDQPQHF | TGTGCCAGCAGTCGTGGGTGGGGAGATCAGCCCCAGCATTTT
. | 12 | . | TRBJ2-1 | TRBV21-1 | CASRSGGNEQFF | TGTGCCAGCAGGTCAGGGGGCAATGAGCAGTTCTTC
TRBD2 | 15 | . | TRBJ2-3 | TRBV6-6 | CASISSGLTTDTQYF | TGTGCCAGCATATCTAGCGGGTTGACCACAGATACGCAGTATTTT
. | 14 | . | TRBJ2-2 | TRBV11-3 | CASSVGRGTGELFF | TGTGCCAGCAGCGTGGGGAGAGGGACCGGGGAGCTGTTTTTT
. | 16 | . | TRBJ2-3 | TRBV5-1 | CASSPAHSPYTDTQYF | TGCGCCAGCAGCCCGGCTCATAGCCCCTACACAGATACGCAGTATTTT
TRBD1 | 19 | . | TRBJ2-6 | TRBV9 | CASSVGGGVSYSGANVLTF | TGTGCCAGCAGCGTAGGAGGGGGCGTATCCTACTCTGGGGCCAACGTCCTGACTTTC
. | 16 | once | TRBJ1-6 | TRBV6-4 | CASSDRGQSYNSPLHF | TGTGCCAGCAGTGACCGCGGACAGTCCTATAATTCACCCCTCCACTTT
TRBD2 | 17 | . | TRBJ2-1 | TRBV3-1/TRBV3-2 | CASSPRGGGGAGAEQFF | TGTGCCAGCAGCCCCCGGGGAGGCGGGGGGGCCGGGGCTGAGCAGTTCTTC
. | 17 | . | TRBJ2-2 | TRBV9 | CASSAARSGVNTGELFF | TGTGCCAGCAGCGCCGCTAGATCGGGGGTAAACACCGGGGAGCTGTTTTTT
. | 13 | . | TRBJ2-3 | TRBV6-4 | CASSDFAGYTQYF | TGTGCCAGCAGTGACTTTGCGGGGTATACGCAGTATTTT
. | 15 | . | TRBJ1-5 | TRBV24-1 | CATSDLQQPQRPQHF | TGTGCCACCAGTGATTTGCAACAGCCCCAGAGGCCCCAGCATTTT
. | 11 | few | TRBJ2-7 | TRBV20-1 | CSQRGSYEQYF | TGCAGCCAGCGCGGCTCCTACGAGCAGTACTTC
. | 13 | . | TRBJ1-5 | TRBV5-1 | CASSPGSNQPQHF | TGCGCCAGCAGTCCGGGGAGCAATCAGCCCCAGCATTTT
. | 11 | . | TRBJ2-1 | TRBV7-9 | CASSLAHEQFF | TGTGCCAGCAGTCTAGCGCATGAGCAGTTCTTC
. | 12 | . | TRBJ1-2 | TRBV6-5 | CASSYKNYGYTF | TGTGCCAGCAGTTATAAAAACTATGGCTACACCTTC
. | 14 | . | TRBJ2-7 | TRBV10-2 | CASSYNREGYEQYF | TGCGCCAGCAGTTATAACAGGGAGGGGTACGAGCAGTACTTC
TRBD2 | 11 | . | TRBJ2-1 | TRBV18 | CASSLSGRAFF | TGTGCCAGCTCACTCAGCGGGAGGGCGTTCTTC
TRBD1 | 14 | . | TRBJ2-7 | TRBV30 | CAWSEGDSSYEQYF | TGTGCCTGGAGTGAAGGGGACAGCTCCTACGAGCAGTACTTC
TRBD1 | 14 | . | TRBJ2-2 | TRBV6-5 | CASIDRGLGGELFF | TGTGCCAGCATAGACAGGGGGCTGGGCGGGGAGCTGTTTTTT
. | 15 | . | TRBJ1-4 | TRBV18 | CASLRATATNEKLFF | TGTGCCAGCTTGAGGGCCACCGCAACTAATGAAAAACTGTTTTTT
. | 13 | . | TRBJ1-5 | TRBV6-5 | CASSSDPGRPQHF | TGTGCCAGCAGCTCCGACCCAGGGCGGCCCCAGCATTTT
TRBD1 | 17 | . | TRBJ1-1 | TRBV5-1 | CASSRGRTGSFGTEAFF | TGCGCCAGCAGCCGGGGGAGGACAGGGAGCTTTGGCACTGAAGCTTTCTTT
. | 13 | few | TRBJ2-3 | TRBV12-3/TRBV12-4 | CASSPGAEDTQYF | TGTGCCAGCAGTCCAGGGGCGGAAGATACGCAGTATTTT
. | 13 | . | TRBJ2-7 | TRBV4-1 | CASSPRDFGEQYF | TGCGCCAGCAGCCCGCGCGATTTCGGCGAGCAGTACTTC
. | 15 | . | TRBJ1-1 | TRBV6-6 | CASSYSFSRGTEAFF | TGTGCCAGCAGTTACTCTTTCTCGCGGGGCACTGAAGCTTTCTTT
. | 13 | . | TRBJ2-2 | TRBV29-1 | CSVEDRYTGELFF | TGCAGCGTTGAGGACAGATACACCGGGGAGCTGTTTTTT
TRBD1 | 15 | . | TRBJ2-1 | TRBV7-9 | CASRGGQGAYNEQFF | TGTGCCAGCAGGGGGGGACAGGGCGCCTACAATGAGCAGTTCTTC
TRBD1 | 18 | . | TRBJ2-1 | TRBV15 | CATSRRRGHPAAYNEQFF | TGTGCCACCAGCAGGCGCAGGGGGCACCCTGCAGCCTACAATGAGCAGTTCTTC
TRBD1 | 15 | . | TRBJ1-1 | TRBV5-1 | CASSLDQGAYTEAFF | TGCGCCAGCAGCTTGGATCAGGGGGCCTACACTGAAGCTTTCTTT
. | 15 | . | TRBJ1-4 | TRBV6-5 | CASSSRGGANEKLFF | TGTGCCAGCAGTTCCCGAGGGGGAGCTAATGAAAAACTGTTTTTT
. | 13 | . | TRBJ1-5 | TRBV6-5 | CASSPGGGQPQHF | TGTGCCAGCAGCCCCGGGGGAGGACAGCCCCAGCATTTT
. | 12 | . | TRBJ2-5 | TRBV10-3 | CAISDWGETQYF | TGTGCCATCAGCGACTGGGGCGAGACCCAGTACTTC
TRBD2 | 16 | . | TRBJ2-2 | TRBV3-1/TRBV3-2 | CASSQGLADPTGELFF | TGTGCCAGCAGCCAAGGACTAGCGGATCCCACCGGGGAGCTGTTTTTT
TRBD1 | 14 | . | TRBJ1-2 | TRBV5-1 | CASSYSGTGDGYTF | TGCGCCAGCAGCTACTCCGGGACAGGGGATGGCTACACCTTC
. | 18 | . | TRBJ2-2 | TRBV21-1 | CASSKRLAGEWNTGELFF | TGTGCCAGCAGCAAACGGCTAGCGGGAGAATGGAACACCGGGGAGCTGTTTTTT
. | 11 | . | TRBJ1-1 | TRBV15 | CATSGQDEAFF | TGTGCCACCAGCGGCCAGGATGAAGCTTTCTTT
TRBD1 | 16 | many | TRBJ1-3 | TRBV5-1 | CASRPTGDSSGNTIYF | TGCGCCAGCAGACCAACAGGGGATAGCTCTGGAAACACCATATATTTT
TRBD2 | 15 | . | TRBJ2-3 | TRBV4-3 | CASSQDGGRADTQYF | TGCGCCAGCAGCCAAGATGGCGGGAGGGCAGATACGCAGTATTTT
TRBD1 | 15 | . | TRBJ1-1 | TRBV2 | CASSAGQGAVSEAFF | TGTGCCAGCAGTGCCGGACAGGGGGCTGTTTCTGAAGCTTTCTTT